This entry describes one T cell receptor (beta chain). Its antigen is not known. Amplification of TCR beta CDR3 regions was performed using RNA transcripts as template. The HTBI set primed first-round TCR CDR3 RT-PCR. TCRdb re-called the multiplex PCR reads with MiXCR, one entry per CDR3 protein. The sample includes over 700,000 distinct CDR3 sequences, about 38% of them seen just once. The data belong to a study of T cells in Graves' hyperthyroidism and ophthalmopathy. Whole-study results and caveats: Stable hyperthyroidism and ophthalmopathy were separated using 13 V-J signatures.

Diagnoses used clinical symptoms, serum thyroxine and TRAb, thyroid ultrasound and orbital computed tomography. The CDR3 extends over 13 amino acids. V trimming: 10 bases; J trimming: 6 bases; junction bases outside the gene matches: 8. The V gene's germline CDR1 is ENHRY and CDR2 SYGVKD. The specimen was blood. The clonotype was recovered from a man younger than 35 with Graves' hyperthyroidism. This chain joins TRBV10-3 and TRBJ2-7, with 11 bases that match TRBD2. The CDR3 nucleotides read TGTGCCAGCAAGGGACTAGCGGCCCCCGAGCAGTACTTC. Its protein product is CASKGLAAPEQYF.